The clone carrying this T cell receptor beta chain came up many times. Antigen unknown. This entry is derived from a study of T cells after yellow fever vaccination. Study-wide points: Researchers noted that a small share of clonotypes showed up in both CD4 and CD8 compartments. Primary-vaccination clones mostly resurfaced post-booster (around 96% CD4, around 88% CD8).

MiXCR, applied by TCRdb to the 5' RACE reads, yields one record per CDR3 protein. Among 300,000 to 350,000 distinct CDR3 sequences listed, approximately 4.3% were seen once. The CDR3 runs 9 residues. CDR1 is MNHGY and CDR2 is SAAAGT in the germline V gene. The V end was cut by 8 bases, the J end by 5 bases, with 1 base between. This specimen consisted of PBMCs, obtained 15 days after the yellow fever booster vaccination. The chain links TRBV6-8 to TRBJ1-5; D gene uncertain. The source is a man aged 18-30 years who received the YFV17D yellow fever vaccine. CDR3 coding DNA: TGTGCCAGCGATCAGCCCCAGCATTTT. Translating gives CASDQPQHF.